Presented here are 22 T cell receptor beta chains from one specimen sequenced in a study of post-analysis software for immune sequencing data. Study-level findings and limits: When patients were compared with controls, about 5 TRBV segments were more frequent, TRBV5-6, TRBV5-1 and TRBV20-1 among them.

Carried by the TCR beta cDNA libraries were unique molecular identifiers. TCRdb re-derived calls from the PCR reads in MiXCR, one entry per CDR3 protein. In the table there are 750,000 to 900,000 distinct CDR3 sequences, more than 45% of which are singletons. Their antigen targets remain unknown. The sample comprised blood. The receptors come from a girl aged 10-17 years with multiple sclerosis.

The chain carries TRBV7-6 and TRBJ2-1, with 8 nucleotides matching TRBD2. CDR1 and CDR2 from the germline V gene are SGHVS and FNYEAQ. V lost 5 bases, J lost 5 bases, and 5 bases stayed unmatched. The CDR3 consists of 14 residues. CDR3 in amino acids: CASSVRRGDNEQFF. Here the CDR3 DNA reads TGTGCCAGCAGCGTCCGGCGGGGGGACAATGAGCAGTTCTTC.

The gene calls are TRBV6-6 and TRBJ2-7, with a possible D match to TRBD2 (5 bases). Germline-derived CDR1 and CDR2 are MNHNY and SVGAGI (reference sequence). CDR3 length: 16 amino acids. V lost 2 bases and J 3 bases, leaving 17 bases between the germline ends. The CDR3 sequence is CASSYKSSLTFYEQYF. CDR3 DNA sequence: TGTGCCAGCAGTTACAAATCTAGCCTAACGTTCTACGAGCAGTACTTC.

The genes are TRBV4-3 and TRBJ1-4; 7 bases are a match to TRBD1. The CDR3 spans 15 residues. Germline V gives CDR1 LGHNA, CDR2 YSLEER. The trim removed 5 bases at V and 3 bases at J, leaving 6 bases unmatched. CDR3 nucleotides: TGCGCCAGCAGCAACAGGGGATTCTCTAATGAAAAACTGTTTTTT. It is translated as CASSNRGFSNEKLFF.

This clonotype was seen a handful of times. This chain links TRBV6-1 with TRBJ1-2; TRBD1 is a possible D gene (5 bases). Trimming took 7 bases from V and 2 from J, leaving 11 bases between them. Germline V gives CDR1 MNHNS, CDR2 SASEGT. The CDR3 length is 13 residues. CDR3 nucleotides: TGTGCCAGCATTTCGGGACTCAACTATGGCTACACCTTC. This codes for CASISGLNYGYTF.

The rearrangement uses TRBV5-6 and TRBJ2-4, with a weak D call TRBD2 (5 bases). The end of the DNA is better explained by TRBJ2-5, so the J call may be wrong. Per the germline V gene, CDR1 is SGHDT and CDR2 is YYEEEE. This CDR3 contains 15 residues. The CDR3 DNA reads TGTGCCAGCAGCTTGTTACGACTACTCCAAGAGACCCAGTACTTC. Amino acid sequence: CASSLLRLLQETQYF.

The CDR3 is CSASGQENSYEQYF. As DNA, the CDR3 is TGCAGTGCTAGCGGACAGGAGAACTCCTACGAGCAGTACTTC. The chain combines TRBV20-1 with TRBJ2-7, with 7 bases fitting TRBD1. CDR3 length equals 14 residues. Germline V gene sequence: CDR1 DFQATT, CDR2 SNEGSKA (reference sequence). V shed 3 bases and J 0 bases; nucleotides not matched to a gene: 5.

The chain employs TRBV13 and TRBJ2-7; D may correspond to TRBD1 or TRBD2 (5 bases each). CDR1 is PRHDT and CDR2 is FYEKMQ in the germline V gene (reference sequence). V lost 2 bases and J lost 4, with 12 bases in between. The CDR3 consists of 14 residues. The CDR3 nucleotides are TGTGCCAGCAGCTTACCCGGGGCCGAATACGAGCAGTACTTC. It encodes CASSLPGAEYEQYF.

The DNA for the CDR3 is TGTGCCAGCAGTTACTATTCAGGGGTCTCCTACGAGCAGTACTTC. This codes for CASSYYSGVSYEQYF. The chain uses TRBV6-5 and TRBJ2-7; maybe TRBD1 (6 bases). Germline-derived CDR1 and CDR2 are MNHEY and SVGAGI. This CDR3 spans 15 amino acids. The V end was cut by 1 base, the J end by 0 bases, with 10 bases between.

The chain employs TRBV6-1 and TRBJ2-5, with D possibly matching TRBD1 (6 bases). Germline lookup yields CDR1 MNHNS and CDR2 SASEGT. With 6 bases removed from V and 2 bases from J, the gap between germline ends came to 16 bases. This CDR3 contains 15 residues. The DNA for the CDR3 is TGTGCCAGCAGACCCGGACAGACCGGTCAAGAGACCCAGTACTTC. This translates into CASRPGQTGQETQYF.

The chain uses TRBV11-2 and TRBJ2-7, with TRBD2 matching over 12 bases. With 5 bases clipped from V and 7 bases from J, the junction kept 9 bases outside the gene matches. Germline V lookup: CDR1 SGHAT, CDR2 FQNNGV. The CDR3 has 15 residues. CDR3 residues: CASSLRRLAGEEQYF. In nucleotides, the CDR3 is TGTGCCAGCAGCCTTCGCCGACTAGCGGGAGAGGAGCAGTACTTC.

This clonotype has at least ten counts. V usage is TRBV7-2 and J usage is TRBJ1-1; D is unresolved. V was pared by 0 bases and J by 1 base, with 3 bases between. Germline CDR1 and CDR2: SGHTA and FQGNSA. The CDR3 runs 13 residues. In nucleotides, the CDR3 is TGTGCCAGCAGCTTAGCAGAGAACACTGAAGCTTTCTTT. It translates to CASSLAENTEAFF.

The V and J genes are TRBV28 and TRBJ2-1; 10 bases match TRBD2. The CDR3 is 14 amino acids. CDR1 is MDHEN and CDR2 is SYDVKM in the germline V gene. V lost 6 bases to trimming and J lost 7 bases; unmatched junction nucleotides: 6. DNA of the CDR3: TGTGCCAGCAGCGACGGACTAGCGGTAAATGAGCAGTTCTTC. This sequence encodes CASSDGLAVNEQFF. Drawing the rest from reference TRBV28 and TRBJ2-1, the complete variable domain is DVKVTQSSRYLVKRTGEKVFLECVQDMDHENMFWYRQDPGLGLRLIYFSYDVKMKEKGDIPEGYSVSREKKERFSLILESASTNQTSMYLCASSDGLAVNEQFFGPGTRLTVL.

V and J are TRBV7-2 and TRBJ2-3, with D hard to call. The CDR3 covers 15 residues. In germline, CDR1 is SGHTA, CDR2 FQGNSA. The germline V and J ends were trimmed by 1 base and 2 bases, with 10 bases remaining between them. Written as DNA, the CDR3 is TGTGCCAGCAGCTTAGAGAAAGGTTTCACAGATACGCAGTATTTT. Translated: CASSLEKGFTDTQYF.

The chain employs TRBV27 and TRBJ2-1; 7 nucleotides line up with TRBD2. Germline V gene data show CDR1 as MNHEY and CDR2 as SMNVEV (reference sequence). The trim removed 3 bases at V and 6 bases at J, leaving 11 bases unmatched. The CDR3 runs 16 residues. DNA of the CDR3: TGTGCCAGCAGTTTGCCGGGGCCTAGCGGTCCCAATGAGCAGTTCTTC. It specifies CASSLPGPSGPNEQFF.

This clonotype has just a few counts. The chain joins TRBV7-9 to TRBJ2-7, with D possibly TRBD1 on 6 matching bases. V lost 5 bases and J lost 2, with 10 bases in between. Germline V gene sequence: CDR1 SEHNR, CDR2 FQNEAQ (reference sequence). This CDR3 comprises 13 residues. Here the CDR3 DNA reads TGTGCCAGCAGCCCGACAGGTACCTACGAGCAGTACTTC. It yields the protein CASSPTGTYEQYF.

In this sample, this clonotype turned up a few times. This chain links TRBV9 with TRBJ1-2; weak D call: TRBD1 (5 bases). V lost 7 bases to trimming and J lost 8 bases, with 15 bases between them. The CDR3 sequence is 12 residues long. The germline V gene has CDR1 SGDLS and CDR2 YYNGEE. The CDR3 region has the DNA TGTGCCAGCGAGGGGACGGGGCGCGGCTACACCTTC. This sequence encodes CASEGTGRGYTF.

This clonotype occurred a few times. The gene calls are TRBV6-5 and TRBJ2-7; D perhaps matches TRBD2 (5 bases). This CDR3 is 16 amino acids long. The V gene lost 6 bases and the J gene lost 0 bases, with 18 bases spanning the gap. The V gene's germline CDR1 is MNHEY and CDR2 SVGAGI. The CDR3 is CASRRTVSADSYEQYF. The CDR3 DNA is TGTGCCAGCAGGCGAACGGTATCAGCGGACTCCTACGAGCAGTACTTC.

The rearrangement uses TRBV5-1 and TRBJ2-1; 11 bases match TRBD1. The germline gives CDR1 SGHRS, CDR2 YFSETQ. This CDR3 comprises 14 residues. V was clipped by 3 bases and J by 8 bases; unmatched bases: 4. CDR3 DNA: TGCGCCAGCAGCTACCGGACAGGGGGCGATGAGCAGTTCTTC. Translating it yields CASSYRTGGDEQFF.

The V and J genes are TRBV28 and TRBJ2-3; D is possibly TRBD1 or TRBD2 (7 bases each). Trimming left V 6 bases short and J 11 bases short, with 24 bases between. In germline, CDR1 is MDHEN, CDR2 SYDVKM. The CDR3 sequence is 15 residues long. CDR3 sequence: CASSPGGQTSVVQYF. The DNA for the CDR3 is TGTGCCAGCAGCCCGGGGGGACAGACTTCGGTCGTGCAGTATTTT. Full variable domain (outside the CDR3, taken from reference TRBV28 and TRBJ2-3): DVKVTQSSRYLVKRTGEKVFLECVQDMDHENMFWYRQDPGLGLRLIYFSYDVKMKEKGDIPEGYSVSREKKERFSLILESASTNQTSMYLCASSPGGQTSVVQYFGPGTRLTVL.

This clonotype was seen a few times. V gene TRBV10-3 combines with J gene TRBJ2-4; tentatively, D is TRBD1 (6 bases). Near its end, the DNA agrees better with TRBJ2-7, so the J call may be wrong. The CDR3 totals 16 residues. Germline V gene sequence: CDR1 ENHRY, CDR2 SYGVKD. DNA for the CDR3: TGTGCCATCAGTGAGACAGTCGGGCAACAGGGACACGAGCAGTACTTC. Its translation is CAISETVGQQGHEQYF.

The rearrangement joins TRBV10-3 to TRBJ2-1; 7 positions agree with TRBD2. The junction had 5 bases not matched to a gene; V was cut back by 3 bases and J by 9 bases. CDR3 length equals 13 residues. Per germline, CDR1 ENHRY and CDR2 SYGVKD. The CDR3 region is CAISERSGGEQFF. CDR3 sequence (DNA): TGTGCCATCAGTGAAAGGTCGGGGGGTGAGCAGTTCTTC.

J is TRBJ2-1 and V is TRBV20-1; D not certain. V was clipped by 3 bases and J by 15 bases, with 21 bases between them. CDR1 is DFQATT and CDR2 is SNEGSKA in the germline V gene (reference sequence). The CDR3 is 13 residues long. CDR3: CSASLGLSRGPFF. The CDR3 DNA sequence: TGCAGTGCTAGTTTGGGCCTCTCAAGAGGTCCGTTCTTC.